This is a list of T cell receptor beta chains from one sample in a study of blood T cell repertoires in COVID-19. Sequencing used immunoSEQ multiplex PCR; TCRdb keeps in-frame clones, though not all of them. The profile shows about 160,000 clones, over 70% of them singletons. Sequenced: PBMCs or T cells enriched from blood (not recorded which). The receptors stem from a woman in her forties with acute COVID-19. Both conserved end residues are part of each CDR3. The order of the fields is CDR3 protein, D gene, J gene, CDR3 length, V gene. The D gene is left open where the match is weak.

CSVKWRSGELFF | . | TRBJ2-2 | 12 | TRBV29-1
CASSVRLAGDGNEQYF | TRBD2 | TRBJ2-7 | 16 | TRBV6-2/TRBV6-3
CASSGGQFYEQYF | . | TRBJ2-7 | 13 | TRBV5-1
CASSLGLQTSVSGELFF | TRBD2 | TRBJ2-2 | 17 | TRBV11-3
CASSVDGQVSYEQYF | TRBD1 | TRBJ2-7 | 15 | TRBV9
CASSGGQGTLRSGNTIYF | TRBD1 | TRBJ1-3 | 18 | TRBV10-1
CASSPTGQETQYF | . | TRBJ2-5 | 13 | TRBV18
CASRRDYGYTF | . | TRBJ1-2 | 11 | TRBV12-3/TRBV12-4
CASRVEGTQYF | . | TRBJ2-3 | 11 | TRBV2
CASRDRESSYNEQFF | TRBD1 | TRBJ2-1 | 15 | TRBV19
CASSRQGAGDTQYF | TRBD1 | TRBJ2-3 | 14 | TRBV25-1
CASGSGSYNSPLHF | . | TRBJ1-6 | 14 | TRBV12-5
CSVVGAGGYRTEAFF | . | TRBJ1-1 | 15 | TRBV29-1
CATSDGTALEKLFF | TRBD1 | TRBJ1-4 | 14 | TRBV24-1
CASSARDTYGYTF | . | TRBJ1-2 | 13 | TRBV19
CASSVGGGHHGYTF | . | TRBJ1-2 | 14 | TRBV9
CASSGETGGGSEKLFF | TRBD1 | TRBJ1-4 | 16 | TRBV6-1
CSVEGSRARAPFF | . | TRBJ2-1 | 13 | TRBV29-1
CASTPTSGSYNEQFF | TRBD2 | TRBJ2-1 | 15 | TRBV19
CASSVGTSNEQFF | . | TRBJ2-1 | 13 | TRBV9
CASSRGGGSNQPQHF | . | TRBJ1-5 | 15 | TRBV6-5
CASTTGLAPHYNEQFF | TRBD2 | TRBJ2-1 | 16 | TRBV19
CASSDAGRLEGYTF | . | TRBJ1-2 | 14 | TRBV25-1
CASSPLAYGYTF | . | TRBJ1-2 | 12 | TRBV6-5
CASRETGGGDSYEQYF | . | TRBJ2-7 | 16 | TRBV6-1
CASSFGPSDTDTQYF | . | TRBJ2-3 | 15 | TRBV5-1
CASSPKVERGEKLFF | . | TRBJ1-4 | 15 | TRBV9
CASSFSGGRVETQYF | TRBD2 | TRBJ2-5 | 15 | TRBV27
CASHRTGELFF | . | TRBJ2-2 | 11 | TRBV5-1
CASHLAGANTGELFF | TRBD2 | TRBJ2-2 | 15 | TRBV5-1
CASRSQGDKPQHF | TRBD1 | TRBJ1-5 | 13 | TRBV12-3/TRBV12-4
CASSLVLENYNEQFF | . | TRBJ2-1 | 15 | TRBV7-6
CASSPLAGGSTDTQYF | TRBD2 | TRBJ2-3 | 16 | TRBV5-1
CASSPQSWDGYTF | . | TRBJ1-2 | 13 | TRBV4-1
CASRLGRSDTQYF | . | TRBJ2-3 | 13 | TRBV28
CASSYSPGQGTIAKNIQYF | TRBD1 | TRBJ2-4 | 19 | TRBV6-2/TRBV6-3
CASSLRGLAGTTDTQYF | TRBD2 | TRBJ2-3 | 17 | TRBV7-3
CASSLDLGTVATEAFF | TRBD1 | TRBJ1-1 | 16 | TRBV11-3
CATRDRGLTEAFF | TRBD1 | TRBJ1-1 | 13 | TRBV10-3
CASSLGPNTEAFF | . | TRBJ1-1 | 13 | TRBV27
CASSPRRQETQYF | . | TRBJ2-5 | 13 | TRBV5-4